This T cell receptor (beta chain) was identified in a study of T cell responses to AZD1222 COVID-19 vaccine. At the level of the study: Pooled together were second doses at about 4 or about 12 weeks.

TCRdb keeps only in-frame clones here, not all; method: immunoSEQ multiplex PCR. The sample has about 150,000 clones, around 95% seen once. The V and J ends lost 1 base and 6 bases respectively, with 12 bases between them. In germline, CDR1 is LNHDA, CDR2 SQIVND (reference sequence). The CDR3 is 14 residues long. Notes on this clone: Its antigen is currently unknown.

Findings of the study overall: Spike-wide coverage was observed for vaccine-associated CD4 TCRs, with dominant responses at 160-218 and 743-854. After two AZD1222 doses, spike-specific TCR breadth and depth rose versus day 0. Most donors were white British, females outnumbered males, and clonal diversity was possibly underestimated.

The sequence was obtained from an adult in good health. The sample in question was peripheral blood, obtained on day 0 of AZD1222 vaccination. J is TRBJ1-2 and V is TRBV19, with a tentative D call TRBD1 (5 bases). The CDR3 here is CASSIGQGLHGYTF. The CDR3 DNA follows: TGTGCCAGTAGTATAGGGCAGGGTCTACATGGCTACACCTTC.